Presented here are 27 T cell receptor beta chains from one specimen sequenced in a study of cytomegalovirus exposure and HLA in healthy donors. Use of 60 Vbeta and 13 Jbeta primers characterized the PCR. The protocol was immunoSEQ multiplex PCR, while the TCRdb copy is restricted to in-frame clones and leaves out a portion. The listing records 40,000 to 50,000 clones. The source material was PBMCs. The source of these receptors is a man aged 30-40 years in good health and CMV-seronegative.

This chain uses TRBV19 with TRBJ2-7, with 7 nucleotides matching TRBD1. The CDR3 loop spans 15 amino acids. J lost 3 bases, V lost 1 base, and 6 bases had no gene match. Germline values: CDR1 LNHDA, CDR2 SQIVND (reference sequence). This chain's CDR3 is CASSIAAGGYYEQYF. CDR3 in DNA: TGTGCCAGTAGTATAGCGGCAGGGGGATACTACGAGCAGTACTTC.

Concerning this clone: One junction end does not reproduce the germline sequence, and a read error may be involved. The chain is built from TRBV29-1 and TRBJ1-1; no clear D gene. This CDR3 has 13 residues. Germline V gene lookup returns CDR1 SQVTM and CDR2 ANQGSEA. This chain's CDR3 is CSAEPGMNTEAFF. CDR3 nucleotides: TGCAGCGCTGAACCAGGCATGAACACTGAAGCTTTCTTT.

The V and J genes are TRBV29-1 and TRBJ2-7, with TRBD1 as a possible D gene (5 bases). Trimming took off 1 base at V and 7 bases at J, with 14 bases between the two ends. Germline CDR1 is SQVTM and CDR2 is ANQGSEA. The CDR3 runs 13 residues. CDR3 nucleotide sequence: TGCAGCGTTGAAGGTCGCAGGGCTGGGGAGCAGTACTTC. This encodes CSVEGRRAGEQYF.

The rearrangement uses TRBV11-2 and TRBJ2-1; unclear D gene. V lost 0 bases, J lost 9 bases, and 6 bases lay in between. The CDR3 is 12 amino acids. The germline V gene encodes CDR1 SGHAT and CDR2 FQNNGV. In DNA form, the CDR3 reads TGTGCCAGCAGCTTAGAGGCAGGTGAGCAGTTCTTC. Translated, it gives CASSLEAGEQFF.

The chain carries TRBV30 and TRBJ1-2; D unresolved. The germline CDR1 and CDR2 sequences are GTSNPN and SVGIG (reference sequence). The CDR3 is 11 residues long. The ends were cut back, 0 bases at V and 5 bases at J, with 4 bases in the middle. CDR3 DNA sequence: TGTGCCTGGAGTGTACTGTATGGCTACACCTTC. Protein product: CAWSVLYGYTF.

The CDR3 coding sequence is TGTGCCAGCGGGACAGGGCTCTCTGGGGCCAACGTCCTGACTTTC. Amino acids: CASGTGLSGANVLTF. This chain connects TRBV6-1 to TRBJ2-6, with 9 bases lining up with TRBD1. From germline, CDR1 is MNHNS and CDR2 SASEGT. Germline trimming cut 8 bases from V and 0 bases from J; bases unmatched to any gene: 2. The length of the CDR3 is 15 residues.

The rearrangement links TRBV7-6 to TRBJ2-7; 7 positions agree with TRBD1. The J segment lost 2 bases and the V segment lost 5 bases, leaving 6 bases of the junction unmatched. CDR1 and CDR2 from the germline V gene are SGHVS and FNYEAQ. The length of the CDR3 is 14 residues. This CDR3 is CASSAPGQTYEQYF. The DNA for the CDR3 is TGTGCCAGCAGCGCCCCGGGACAGACCTACGAGCAGTACTTC.

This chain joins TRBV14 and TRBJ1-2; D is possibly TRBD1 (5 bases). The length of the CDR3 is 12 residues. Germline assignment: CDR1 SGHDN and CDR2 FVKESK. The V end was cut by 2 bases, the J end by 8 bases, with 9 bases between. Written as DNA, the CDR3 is TGTGCCAGCAGCCAAATGACAGCCGGCTACACCTTC. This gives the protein CASSQMTAGYTF.

The CDR3: CASSIVGLADTYNEQFF. DNA of the CDR3: TGTGCCAGTAGTATTGTTGGACTAGCGGATACCTACAATGAGCAGTTCTTC. The chain uses TRBV19 and TRBJ2-1; 10 nucleotides line up with TRBD2. CDR1 is LNHDA and CDR2 is SQIVND in the germline V gene (reference sequence). V trimming: 3 bases; J trimming: 2 bases; junction bases outside the gene matches: 7. The CDR3 sequence is 17 residues long.

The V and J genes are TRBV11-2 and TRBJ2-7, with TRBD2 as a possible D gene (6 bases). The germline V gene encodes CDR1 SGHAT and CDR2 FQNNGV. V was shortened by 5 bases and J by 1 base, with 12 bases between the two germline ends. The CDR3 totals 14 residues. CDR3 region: CASSPGLLSYEQYF. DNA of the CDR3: TGTGCCAGCAGCCCGGGACTCTTATCCTACGAGCAGTACTTC.

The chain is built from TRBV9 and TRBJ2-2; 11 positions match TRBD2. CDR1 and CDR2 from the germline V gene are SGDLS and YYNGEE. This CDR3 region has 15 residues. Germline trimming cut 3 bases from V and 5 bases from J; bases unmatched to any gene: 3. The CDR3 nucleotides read TGTGCCAGCAGCGACCTAGCGGGAGGTACCGGGGAGCTGTTTTTT. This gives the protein CASSDLAGGTGELFF.

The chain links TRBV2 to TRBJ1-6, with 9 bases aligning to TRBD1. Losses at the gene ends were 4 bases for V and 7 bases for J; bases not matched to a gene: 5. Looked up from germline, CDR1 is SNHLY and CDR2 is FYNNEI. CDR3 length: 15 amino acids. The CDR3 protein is CASSGMTGGNSPLHF. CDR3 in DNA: TGTGCCAGCAGTGGAATGACAGGGGGAAATTCACCCCTCCACTTT.

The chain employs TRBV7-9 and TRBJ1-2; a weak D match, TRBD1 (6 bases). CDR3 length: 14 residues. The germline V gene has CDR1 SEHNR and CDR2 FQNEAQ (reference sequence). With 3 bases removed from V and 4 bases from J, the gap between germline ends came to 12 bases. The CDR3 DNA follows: TGTGCCAGCAGCTTGGGGGCAGCAGGCTATGGCTACACCTTC. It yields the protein CASSLGAAGYGYTF.

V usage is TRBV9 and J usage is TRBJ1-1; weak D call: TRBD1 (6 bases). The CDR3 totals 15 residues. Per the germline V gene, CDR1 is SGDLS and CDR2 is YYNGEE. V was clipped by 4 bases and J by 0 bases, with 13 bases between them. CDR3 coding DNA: TGTGCCAGCAGCCAAAGGACAGACATGAACACTGAAGCTTTCTTT. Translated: CASSQRTDMNTEAFF.

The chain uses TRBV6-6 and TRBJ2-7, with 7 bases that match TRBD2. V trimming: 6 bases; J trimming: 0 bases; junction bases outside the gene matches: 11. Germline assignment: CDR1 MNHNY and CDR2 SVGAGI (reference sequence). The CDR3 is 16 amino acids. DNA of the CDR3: TGTGCCAGCAGCGACCCGGGACTAACCGTCTCCTACGAGCAGTACTTC. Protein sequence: CASSDPGLTVSYEQYF.

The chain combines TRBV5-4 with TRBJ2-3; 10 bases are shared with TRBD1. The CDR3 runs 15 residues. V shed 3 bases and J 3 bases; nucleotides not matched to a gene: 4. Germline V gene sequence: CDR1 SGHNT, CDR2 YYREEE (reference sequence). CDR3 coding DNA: TGTGCCAGCAGCTCTCCGGGACAGGGGACAGATACGCAGTATTTT. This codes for CASSSPGQGTDTQYF.

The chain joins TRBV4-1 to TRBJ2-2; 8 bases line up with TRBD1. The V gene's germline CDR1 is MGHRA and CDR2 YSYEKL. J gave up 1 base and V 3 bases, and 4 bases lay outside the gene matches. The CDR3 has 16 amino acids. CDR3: CASSHFGTGNTGELFF. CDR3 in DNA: TGCGCCAGCAGCCACTTTGGGACAGGGAACACCGGGGAGCTGTTTTTT.

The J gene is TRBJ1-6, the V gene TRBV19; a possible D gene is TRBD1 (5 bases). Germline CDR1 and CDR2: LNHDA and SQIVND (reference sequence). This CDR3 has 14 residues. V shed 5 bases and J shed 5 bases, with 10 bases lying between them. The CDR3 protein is CASSQGLNNSPLHF. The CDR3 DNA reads TGTGCCAGTAGTCAGGGTTTGAATAATTCACCCCTCCACTTT.

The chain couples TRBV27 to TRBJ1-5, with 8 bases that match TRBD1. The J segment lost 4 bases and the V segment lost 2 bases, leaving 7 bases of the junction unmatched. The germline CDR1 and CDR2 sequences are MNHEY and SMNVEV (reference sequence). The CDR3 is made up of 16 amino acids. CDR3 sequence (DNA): TGTGCCAGCAGTTTACCCTGGACAGGGAAGAATCAGCCCCAGCATTTT. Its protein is CASSLPWTGKNQPQHF.

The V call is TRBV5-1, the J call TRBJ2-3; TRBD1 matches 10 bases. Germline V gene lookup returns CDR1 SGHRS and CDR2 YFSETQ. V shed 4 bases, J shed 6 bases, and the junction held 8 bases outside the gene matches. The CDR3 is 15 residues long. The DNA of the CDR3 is TGCGCCAGCAGCGGACAGGGGGGGGTTTCGGATACGCAGTATTTT. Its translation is CASSGQGGVSDTQYF.

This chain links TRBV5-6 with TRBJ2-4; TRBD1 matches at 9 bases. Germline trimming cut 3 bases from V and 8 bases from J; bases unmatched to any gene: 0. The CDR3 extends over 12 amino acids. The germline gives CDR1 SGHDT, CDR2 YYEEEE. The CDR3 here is CASSWDRDIQYF. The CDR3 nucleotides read TGTGCCAGCAGCTGGGACAGGGACATTCAGTACTTC.

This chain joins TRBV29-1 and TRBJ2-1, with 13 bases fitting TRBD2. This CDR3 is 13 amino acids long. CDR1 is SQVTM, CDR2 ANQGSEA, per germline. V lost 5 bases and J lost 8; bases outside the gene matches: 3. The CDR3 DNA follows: TGCAGCGTTTGGACTAGCGGGAGACATGAGCAGTTCTTC. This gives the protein CSVWTSGRHEQFF.

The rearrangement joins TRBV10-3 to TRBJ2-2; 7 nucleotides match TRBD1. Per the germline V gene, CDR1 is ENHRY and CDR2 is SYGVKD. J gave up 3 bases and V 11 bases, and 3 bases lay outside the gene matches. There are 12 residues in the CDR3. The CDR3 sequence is CASQGDTGELFF. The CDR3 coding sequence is TGTGCCTCGCAGGGGGACACCGGGGAGCTGTTTTTT.

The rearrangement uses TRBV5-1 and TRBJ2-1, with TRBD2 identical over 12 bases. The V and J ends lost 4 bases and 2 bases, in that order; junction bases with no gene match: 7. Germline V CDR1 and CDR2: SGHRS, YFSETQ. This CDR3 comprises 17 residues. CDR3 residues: CASSEGLAGPTYNEQFF. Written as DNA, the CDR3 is TGCGCCAGCAGCGAAGGACTAGCGGGGCCTACCTACAATGAGCAGTTCTTC.

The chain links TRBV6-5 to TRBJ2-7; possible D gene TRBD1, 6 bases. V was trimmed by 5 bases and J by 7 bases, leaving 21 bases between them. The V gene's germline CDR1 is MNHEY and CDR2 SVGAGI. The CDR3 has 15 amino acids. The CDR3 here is CASSPPNRELGEQYF. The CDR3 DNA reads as TGTGCCAGCAGTCCCCCCAACAGGGAATTGGGAGAGCAGTACTTC.

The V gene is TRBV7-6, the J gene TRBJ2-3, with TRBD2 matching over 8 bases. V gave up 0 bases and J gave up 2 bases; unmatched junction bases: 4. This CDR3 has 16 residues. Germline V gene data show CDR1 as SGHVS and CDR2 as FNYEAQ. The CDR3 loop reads CASSLAAGGYTDTQYF. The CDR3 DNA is TGTGCCAGCAGCTTAGCGGCGGGAGGTTACACAGATACGCAGTATTTT.

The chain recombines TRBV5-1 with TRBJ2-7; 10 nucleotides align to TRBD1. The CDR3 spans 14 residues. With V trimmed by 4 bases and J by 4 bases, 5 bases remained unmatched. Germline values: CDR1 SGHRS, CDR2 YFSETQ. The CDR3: CASSVDRGRYEQYF. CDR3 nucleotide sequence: TGCGCCAGCAGCGTGGACAGGGGGAGGTACGAGCAGTACTTC.